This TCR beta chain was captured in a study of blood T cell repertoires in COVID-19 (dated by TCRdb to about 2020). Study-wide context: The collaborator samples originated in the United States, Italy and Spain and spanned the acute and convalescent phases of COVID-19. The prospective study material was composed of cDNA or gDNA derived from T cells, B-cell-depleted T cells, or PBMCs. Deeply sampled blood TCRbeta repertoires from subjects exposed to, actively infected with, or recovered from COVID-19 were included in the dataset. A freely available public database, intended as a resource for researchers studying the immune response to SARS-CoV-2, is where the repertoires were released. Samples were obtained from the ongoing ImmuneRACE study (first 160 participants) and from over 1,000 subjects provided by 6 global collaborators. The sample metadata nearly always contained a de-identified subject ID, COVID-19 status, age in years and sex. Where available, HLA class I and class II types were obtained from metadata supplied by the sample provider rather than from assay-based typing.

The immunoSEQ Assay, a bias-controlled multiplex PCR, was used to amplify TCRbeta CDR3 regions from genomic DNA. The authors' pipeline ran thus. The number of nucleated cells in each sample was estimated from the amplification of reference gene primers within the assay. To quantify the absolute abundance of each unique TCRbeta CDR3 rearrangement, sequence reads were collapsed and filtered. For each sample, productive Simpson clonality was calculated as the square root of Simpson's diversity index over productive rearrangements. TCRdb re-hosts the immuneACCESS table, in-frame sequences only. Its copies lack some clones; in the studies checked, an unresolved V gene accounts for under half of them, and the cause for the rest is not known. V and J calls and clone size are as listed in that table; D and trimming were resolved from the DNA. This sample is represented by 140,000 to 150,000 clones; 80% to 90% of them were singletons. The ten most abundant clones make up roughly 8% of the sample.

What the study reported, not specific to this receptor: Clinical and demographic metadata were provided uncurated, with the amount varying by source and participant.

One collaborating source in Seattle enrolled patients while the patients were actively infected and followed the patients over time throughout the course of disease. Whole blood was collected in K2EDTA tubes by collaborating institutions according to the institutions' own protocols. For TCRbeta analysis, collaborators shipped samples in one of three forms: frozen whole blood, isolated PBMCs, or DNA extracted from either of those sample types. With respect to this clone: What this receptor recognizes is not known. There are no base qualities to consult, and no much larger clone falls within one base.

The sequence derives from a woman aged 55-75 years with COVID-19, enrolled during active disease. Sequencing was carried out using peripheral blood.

DNA sequence: TGTGCCAGCTCACCGATAGGGGCCGGGTCCTACAATGAGCAGTTCTTC. The encoded protein is CASSPIGAGSYNEQFF. This chain joins TRBV18 to TRBJ2-1; the D segment could be TRBD1, given 5 matching bases. Looking up the germline V gene yields CDR1 KGHSH and CDR2 LQKENI. The CDR3 numbers 16 residues from cysteine through phenylalanine. Here the CDR3 DNA is all that survives: 48 bases in frame from base 1. V was cut back by 3 bases and J by 1 base, leaving a gap of 13 bases between them.